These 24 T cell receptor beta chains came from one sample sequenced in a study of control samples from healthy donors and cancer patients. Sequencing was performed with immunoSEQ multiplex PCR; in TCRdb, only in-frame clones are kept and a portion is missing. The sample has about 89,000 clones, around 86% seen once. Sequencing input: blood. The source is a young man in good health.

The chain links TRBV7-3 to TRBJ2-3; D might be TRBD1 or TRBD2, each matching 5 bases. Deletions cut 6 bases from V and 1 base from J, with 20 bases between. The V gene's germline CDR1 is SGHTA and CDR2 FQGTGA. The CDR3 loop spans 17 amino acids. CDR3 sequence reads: CASSSSPGRSGTDTQYF. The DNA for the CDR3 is TGTGCCAGCAGTTCTAGCCCGGGACGGTCTGGCACAGATACGCAGTATTTT.

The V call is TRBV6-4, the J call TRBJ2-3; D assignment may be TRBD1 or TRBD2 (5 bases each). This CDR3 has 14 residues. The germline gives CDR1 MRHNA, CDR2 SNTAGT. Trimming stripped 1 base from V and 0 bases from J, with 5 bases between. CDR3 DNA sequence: TGTGCCAGCAGTGACTGGGGGAGCACAGATACGCAGTATTTT. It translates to CASSDWGSTDTQYF.

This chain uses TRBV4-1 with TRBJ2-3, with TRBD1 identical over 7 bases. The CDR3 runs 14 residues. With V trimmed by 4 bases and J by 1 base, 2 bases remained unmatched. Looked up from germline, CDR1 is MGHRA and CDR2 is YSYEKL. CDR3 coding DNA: TGCGCCAGCAGCCTCACAGGGGGCACAGATACGCAGTATTTT. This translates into CASSLTGGTDTQYF.

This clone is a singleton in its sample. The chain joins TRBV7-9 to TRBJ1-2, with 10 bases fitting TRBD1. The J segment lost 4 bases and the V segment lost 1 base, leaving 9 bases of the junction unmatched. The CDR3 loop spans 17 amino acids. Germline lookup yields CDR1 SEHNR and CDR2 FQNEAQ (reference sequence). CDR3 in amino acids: CASSLEVGTGAFYGYTF. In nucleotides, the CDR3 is TGTGCCAGCAGCTTAGAGGTCGGGACAGGGGCGTTCTATGGCTACACCTTC.

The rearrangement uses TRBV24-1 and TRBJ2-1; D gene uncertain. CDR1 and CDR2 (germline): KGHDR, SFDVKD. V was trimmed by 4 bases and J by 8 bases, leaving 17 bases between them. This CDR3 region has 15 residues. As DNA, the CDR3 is TGTGCCACCAGTGACCTTCGATCCGGCTGGGATGAGCAGTTCTTC. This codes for CATSDLRSGWDEQFF.

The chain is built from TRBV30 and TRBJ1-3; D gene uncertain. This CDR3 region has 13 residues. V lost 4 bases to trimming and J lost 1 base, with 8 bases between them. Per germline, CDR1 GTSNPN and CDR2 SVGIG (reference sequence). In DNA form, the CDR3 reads TGTGCCTGGAATGCGCTGTCTGGAAACACCATATATTTT. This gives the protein CAWNALSGNTIYF.

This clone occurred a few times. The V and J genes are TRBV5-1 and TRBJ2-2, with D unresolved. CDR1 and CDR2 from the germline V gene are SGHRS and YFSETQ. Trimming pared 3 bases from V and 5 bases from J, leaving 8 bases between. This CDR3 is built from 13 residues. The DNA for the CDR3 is TGCGCCAGCAGCTCTACAGAGACCGGGGAGCTGTTTTTT. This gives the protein CASSSTETGELFF.

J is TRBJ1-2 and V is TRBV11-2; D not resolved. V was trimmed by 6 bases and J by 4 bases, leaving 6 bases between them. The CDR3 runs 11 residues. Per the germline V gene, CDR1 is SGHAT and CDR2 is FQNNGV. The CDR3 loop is CASRGAYGYTF. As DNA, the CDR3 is TGTGCCAGCAGGGGCGCCTATGGCTACACCTTC.

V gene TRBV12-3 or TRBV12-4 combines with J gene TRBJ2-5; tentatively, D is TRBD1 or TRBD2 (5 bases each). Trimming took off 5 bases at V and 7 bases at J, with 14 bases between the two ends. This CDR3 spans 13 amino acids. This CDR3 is CASSRGRFRTQYF. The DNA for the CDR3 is TGTGCCAGCAGTCGGGGACGGTTTCGGACCCAGTACTTC.

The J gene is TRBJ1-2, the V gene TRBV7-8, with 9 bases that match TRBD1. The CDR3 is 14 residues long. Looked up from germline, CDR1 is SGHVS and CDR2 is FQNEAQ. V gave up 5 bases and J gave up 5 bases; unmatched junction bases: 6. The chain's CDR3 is CASSALGTGYGYTF. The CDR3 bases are TGTGCCAGCAGCGCGCTCGGGACAGGGTATGGCTACACCTTC.

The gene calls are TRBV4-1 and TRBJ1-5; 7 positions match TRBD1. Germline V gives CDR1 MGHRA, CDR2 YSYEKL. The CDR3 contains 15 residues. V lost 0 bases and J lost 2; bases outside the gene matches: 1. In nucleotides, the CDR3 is TGCGCCAGCAGCCAAGATCAGGGGGGCAATCAGCCCCAGCATTTT. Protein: CASSQDQGGNQPQHF.

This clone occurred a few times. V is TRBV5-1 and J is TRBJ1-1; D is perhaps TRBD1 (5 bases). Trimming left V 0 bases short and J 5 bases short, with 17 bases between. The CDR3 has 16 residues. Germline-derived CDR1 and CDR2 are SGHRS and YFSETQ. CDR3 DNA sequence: TGCGCCAGCAGCTTGGATGGGCGCGGGGGAGGAACTGAAGCTTTCTTT. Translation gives CASSLDGRGGGTEAFF.

The CDR3 nucleotides are TGCGCCAGCAGCTTCCTCCCGGGACAGGGAACTCAGCCCCAGCATTTT. This translates into CASSFLPGQGTQPQHF. This chain connects TRBV5-1 to TRBJ1-5, with 9 bases aligning to TRBD1. The germline V gene encodes CDR1 SGHRS and CDR2 YFSETQ. The CDR3 sequence is 16 residues long. V lost 2 bases, J lost 6 bases, and 9 bases stayed unmatched.

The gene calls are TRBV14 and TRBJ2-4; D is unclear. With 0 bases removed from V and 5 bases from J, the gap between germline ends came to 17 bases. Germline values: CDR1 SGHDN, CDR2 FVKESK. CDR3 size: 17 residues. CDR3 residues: CASSQEPIDGPQNIQYF. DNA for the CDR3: TGTGCCAGCAGCCAAGAACCCATTGATGGTCCCCAAAACATTCAGTACTTC.

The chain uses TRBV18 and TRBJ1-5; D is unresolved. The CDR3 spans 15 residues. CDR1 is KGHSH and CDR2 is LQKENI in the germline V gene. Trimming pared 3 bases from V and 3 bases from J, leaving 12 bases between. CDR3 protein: CASSPGQDYNQPQHF. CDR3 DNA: TGTGCCAGCTCACCCGGCCAGGACTACAATCAGCCCCAGCATTTT.

CDR3 loop: CASSSWTALKGGGYTF. CDR3 nucleotide sequence: TGTGCCAGCAGCTCGTGGACAGCTCTTAAGGGGGGTGGCTACACCTTC. The chain employs TRBV5-4 and TRBJ1-2; possible D gene TRBD1, 6 bases. Between the trimmed V and J ends, which lost 3 bases and 7 bases, there was a span of 22 bases. CDR1 and CDR2 from the germline V gene are SGHNT and YYREEE (reference sequence). The CDR3 runs 16 residues.

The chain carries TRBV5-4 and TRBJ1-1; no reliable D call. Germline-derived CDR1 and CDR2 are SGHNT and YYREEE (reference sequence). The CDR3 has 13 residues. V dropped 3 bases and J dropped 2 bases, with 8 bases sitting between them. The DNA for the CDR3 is TGTGCCAGCAGCTCCCGAGCAAACACTGAAGCTTTCTTT. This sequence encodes CASSSRANTEAFF. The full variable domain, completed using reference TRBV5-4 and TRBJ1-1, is ETGVTQSPTHLIKTRGQQVTLRCSSQSGHNTVSWYQQALGQGPQFIFQYYREEENGRGNFPPRFSGLQFPNYSSELNVNALELDDSALYLCASSSRANTEAFFGQGTRLTVV.

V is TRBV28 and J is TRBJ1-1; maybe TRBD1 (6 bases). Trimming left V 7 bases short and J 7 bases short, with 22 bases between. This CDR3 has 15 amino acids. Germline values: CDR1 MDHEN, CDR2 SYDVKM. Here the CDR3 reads CASKPGQSGAVEAFF. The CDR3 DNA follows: TGTGCCAGCAAACCCGGACAGTCAGGAGCCGTTGAAGCTTTCTTT.

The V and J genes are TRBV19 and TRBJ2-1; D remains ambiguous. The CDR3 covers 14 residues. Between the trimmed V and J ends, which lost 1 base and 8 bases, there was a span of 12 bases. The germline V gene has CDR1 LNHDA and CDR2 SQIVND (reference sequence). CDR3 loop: CASSIGRVQYEQFF. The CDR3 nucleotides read TGTGCCAGTAGTATAGGGCGAGTCCAGTATGAGCAGTTCTTC. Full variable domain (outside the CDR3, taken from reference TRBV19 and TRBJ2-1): DGGITQSPKYLFRKEGQNVTLSCEQNLNHDAMYWYRQDPGQGLRLIYYSQIVNDFQKGDIAEGYSVSREKKESFPLTVTSAQKNPTAFYLCASSIGRVQYEQFFGPGTRLTVL.

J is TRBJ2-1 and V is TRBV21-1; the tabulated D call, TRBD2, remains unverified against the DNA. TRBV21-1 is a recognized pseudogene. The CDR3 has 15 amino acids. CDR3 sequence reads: CASSKEKRAGNEQFF. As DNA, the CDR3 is TGTGCCAGCAGCAAAGAAAAGCGGGCGGGAAATGAGCAGTTCTTC.

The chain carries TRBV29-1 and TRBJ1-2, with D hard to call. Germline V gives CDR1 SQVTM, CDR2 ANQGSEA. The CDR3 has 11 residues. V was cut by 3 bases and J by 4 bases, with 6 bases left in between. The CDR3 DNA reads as TGCAGCGTTGAGAGAACCTATGGCTACACCTTC. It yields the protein CSVERTYGYTF.

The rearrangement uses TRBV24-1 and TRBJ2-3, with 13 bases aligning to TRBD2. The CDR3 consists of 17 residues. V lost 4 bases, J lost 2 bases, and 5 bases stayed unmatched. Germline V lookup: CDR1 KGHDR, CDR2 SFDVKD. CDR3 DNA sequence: TGTGCCACCAGTGAACAACTAGCGGGGGGGAACACAGATACGCAGTATTTT. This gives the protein CATSEQLAGGNTDTQYF.

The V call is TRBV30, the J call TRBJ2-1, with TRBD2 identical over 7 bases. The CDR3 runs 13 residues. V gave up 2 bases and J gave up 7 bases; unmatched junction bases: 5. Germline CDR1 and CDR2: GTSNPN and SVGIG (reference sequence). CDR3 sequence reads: CAWSTMGGNEQFF. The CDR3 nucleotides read TGTGCCTGGAGTACGATGGGAGGGAATGAGCAGTTCTTC.

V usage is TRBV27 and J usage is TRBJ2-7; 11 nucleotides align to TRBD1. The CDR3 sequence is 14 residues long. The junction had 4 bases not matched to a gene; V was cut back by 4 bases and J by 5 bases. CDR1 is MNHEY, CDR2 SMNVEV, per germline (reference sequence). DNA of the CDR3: TGTGCCAGCAGTTGGGACAGGGGGACTGACGAGCAGTACTTC. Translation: CASSWDRGTDEQYF.